This T cell receptor (beta chain) was retrieved from a study of T cell repertoires in cytomegalovirus infection. Study observations and caveats: The ex vivo response showed dominance by HLA-C-restricted CMV-specific TCR beta clonotypes.

Note on this clonotype: Its target is unknown.

From the reads, TCRdb called clonotypes with MiXCR, one entry per CDR3 protein. The profile shows roughly 70,000 distinct CDR3 sequences, 20% of them singletons. Trimming left V 7 bases short and J 7 bases short, with 14 bases between. Looked up from germline, CDR1 is SNHLY and CDR2 is FYNNEI. The CDR3 extends over 13 amino acids. Sequenced here: CD8+ T cells from cultured PBMCs, sampled from culture after CMV antigen stimulation. This sequence originates from a human donor in good health (CMV status not recorded). Some clones in this sample may be carry-over from other donors' samples. This chain connects TRBV2 to TRBJ2-1; D is uncertain. CDR3 coding DNA: TGTGCCAGCAACGATGGCACGTGGAATGAGCAGTTCTTC. This sequence encodes CASNDGTWNEQFF.